The clone carrying this T cell receptor beta chain was seen more than once but under ten times. MiXCR, applied by TCRdb to the PCR reads, yields one record per CDR3 protein. The table has about 20,000 distinct CDR3 sequences, approximately 40% seen once. This sample stems from a study of tumor-infiltrating lymphocytes in oesophageal squamous cell carcinoma. The sequence was obtained from a male donor with esophageal squamous cell carcinoma. The sequenced sample consisted of esophageal tumor tissue.

This CDR3 is CASSLVGLNDEQFF. In DNA, the CDR3 is TGTGCCAGCAGCTTAGTTGGACTAAACGATGAGCAGTTCTTC. V gene TRBV7-8 combines with J gene TRBJ2-1, with D tentatively TRBD2 (6 bases). CDR1 and CDR2 (germline): SGHVS, FQNEAQ. The CDR3 runs 14 residues. V lost 1 base and J lost 8, with 12 bases in between.